Sequencing of this T cell receptor beta chain was carried out in a study of T-cell reconstitution after alpha-beta-depleted transplantation in children (dated by TCRdb to about 2016). For the study in its entirety: Using TCR repertoire profiling, the study quantitatively followed how T-cell immune reconstitution unfolded in children after TCRalphabeta/CD19-depleted allogeneic hematopoietic cell transplantation.

Library preparation used PCR. Sequencing took place on an Illumina HiSeq 2500. TCR library preparation used molecular barcoding, with unique molecular identifiers applied to normalize quantification of the TCRbeta repertoire. Using fastp at Q25 and MiXCR, TCRdb reprocessed the public reads and kept productive beta chains. A single entry per CDR3 protein holds the most common genes and DNA from its merged rows. Counted in this sample were hundreds of thousands of distinct CDR3 sequences; around 16% of them appeared once. Of the sample, 1.1% falls within the top ten clones. In this sample, this clonotype turned up a few times. Its cognate antigen has yet to be identified. Base qualities are not provided; no much larger clone lies one nucleotide away. V and J are truncated by 1 base and 5 bases respectively, leaving an intervening sequence of 11 bases. The CDR3 sequence holds 15 residues, the cysteine and phenylalanine included. The entry retains the CDR3 DNA only, 45 bases that are in frame from base 1. CDR1 and CDR2 are read off the germline V gene as SGHVS and FNYEAQ.

The sequence derives from a human donor who donated a stem cell graft to a child with acute myeloid leukemia. The V gene is TRBV7-6 and the J gene is TRBJ2-2; the D gene is possibly TRBD1, with 5 bases matching. Here the sequenced sample was PBMCs from the stem cell graft donor, taken from the stem cell graft. The CDR3 corresponds to CASSLESRATGELFF. The nucleotide sequence is TGTGCCAGCAGCTTAGAATCCAGGGCTACCGGGGAGCTGTTTTTT.